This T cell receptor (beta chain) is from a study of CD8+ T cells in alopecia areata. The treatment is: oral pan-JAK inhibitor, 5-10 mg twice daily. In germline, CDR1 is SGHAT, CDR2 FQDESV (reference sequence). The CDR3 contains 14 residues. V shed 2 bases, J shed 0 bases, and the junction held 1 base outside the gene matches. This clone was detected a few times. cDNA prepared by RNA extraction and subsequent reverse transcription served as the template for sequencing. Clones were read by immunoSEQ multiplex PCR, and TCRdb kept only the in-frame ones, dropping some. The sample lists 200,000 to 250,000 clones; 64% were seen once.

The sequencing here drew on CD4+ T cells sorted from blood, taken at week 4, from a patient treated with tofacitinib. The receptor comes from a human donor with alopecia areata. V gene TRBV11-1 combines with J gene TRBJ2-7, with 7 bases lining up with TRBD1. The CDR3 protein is CASSLRTGSYEQYF. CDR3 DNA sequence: TGTGCCAGCAGCTTACGGACAGGCTCCTACGAGCAGTACTTC.